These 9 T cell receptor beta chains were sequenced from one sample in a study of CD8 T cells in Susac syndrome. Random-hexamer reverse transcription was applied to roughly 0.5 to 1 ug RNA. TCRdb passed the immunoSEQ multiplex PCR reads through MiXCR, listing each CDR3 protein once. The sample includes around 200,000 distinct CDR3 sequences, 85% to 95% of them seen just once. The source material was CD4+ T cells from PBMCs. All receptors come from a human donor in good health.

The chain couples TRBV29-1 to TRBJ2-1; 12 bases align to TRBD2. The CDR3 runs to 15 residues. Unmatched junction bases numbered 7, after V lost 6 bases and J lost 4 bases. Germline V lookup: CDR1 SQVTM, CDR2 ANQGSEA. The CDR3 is CSVDPSGRGYNEQFF. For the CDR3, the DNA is TGCAGCGTGGACCCTAGCGGGAGGGGATACAATGAGCAGTTCTTC.

The CDR3 loop is CASSFASGSSYEQYV. The CDR3 DNA sequence: TGTGCCAGCAGTTTTGCTAGCGGTAGCTCCTACGAGCAGTACGTC. The chain has TRBV27 and TRBJ2-7; 7 nucleotides match TRBD2. Germline CDR1 and CDR2: MNHEY and SMNVEV (reference sequence). The CDR3 sequence is 15 residues long. The ends lost 3 bases at V and 0 bases at J; junction bases unmatched: 5.

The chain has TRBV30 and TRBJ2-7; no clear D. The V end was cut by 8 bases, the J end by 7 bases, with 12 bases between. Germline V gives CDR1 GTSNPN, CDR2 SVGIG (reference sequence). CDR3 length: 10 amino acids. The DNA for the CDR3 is TGTGCCCTGGGCGGTAGGGAGCAGTACGTC. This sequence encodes CALGGREQYV.

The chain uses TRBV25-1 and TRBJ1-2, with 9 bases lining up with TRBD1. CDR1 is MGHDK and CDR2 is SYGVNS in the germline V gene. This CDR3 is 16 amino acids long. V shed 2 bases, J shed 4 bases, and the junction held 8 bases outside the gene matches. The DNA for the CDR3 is TGTGCCAGCAGTGAAACGACAGGGGGAGTCATCTATGGCTACACCTTC. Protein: CASSETTGGVIYGYTF.

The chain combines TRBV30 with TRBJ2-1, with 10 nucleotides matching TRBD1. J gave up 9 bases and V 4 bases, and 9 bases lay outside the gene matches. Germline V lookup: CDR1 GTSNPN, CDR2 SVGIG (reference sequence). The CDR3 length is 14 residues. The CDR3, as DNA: TGTGCCTGGAAACCGGGACAGGGGATAGGTGAGCAGTTCTTC. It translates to CAWKPGQGIGEQFF.

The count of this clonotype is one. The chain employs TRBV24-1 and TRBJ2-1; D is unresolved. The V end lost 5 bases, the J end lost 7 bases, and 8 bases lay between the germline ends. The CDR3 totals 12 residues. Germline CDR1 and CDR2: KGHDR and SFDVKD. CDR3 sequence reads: CATSGLGNEQFF. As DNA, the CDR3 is TGTGCCACCAGTGGTTTAGGGAATGAGCAGTTCTTC.

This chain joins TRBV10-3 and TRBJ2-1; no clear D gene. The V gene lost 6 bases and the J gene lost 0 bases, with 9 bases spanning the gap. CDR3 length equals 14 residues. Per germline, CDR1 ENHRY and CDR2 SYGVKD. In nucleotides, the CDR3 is TGTGCCATCAGCGTAAAAAACTCCTACAATGAGCAGTTCTTC. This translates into CAISVKNSYNEQFF.

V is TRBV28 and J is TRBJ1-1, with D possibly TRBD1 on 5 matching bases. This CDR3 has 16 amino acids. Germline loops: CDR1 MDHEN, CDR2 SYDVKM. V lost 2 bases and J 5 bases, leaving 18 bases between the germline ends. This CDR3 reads CASSLGRGAGKTEAFF. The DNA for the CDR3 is TGTGCCAGCAGTTTAGGACGTGGGGCAGGGAAGACTGAAGCTTTCTTT.

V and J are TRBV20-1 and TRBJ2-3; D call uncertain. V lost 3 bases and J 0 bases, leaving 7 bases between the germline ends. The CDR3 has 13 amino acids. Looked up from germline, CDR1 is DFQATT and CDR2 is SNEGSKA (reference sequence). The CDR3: CSASFGSTDTQYF. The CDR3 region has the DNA TGCAGTGCTAGTTTCGGGAGCACAGATACGCAGTATTTT.